Listed below are T cell receptor beta chains from one sample, sequenced in a study of blood T cell repertoires in COVID-19. Sequencing was performed with immunoSEQ multiplex PCR; in TCRdb, only in-frame clones are kept and a portion is missing. The sample consists of a few hundred thousand clones, 75% to 90% of them appearing once. Sequenced material: PBMCs or T cells enriched from blood (not recorded which). Receptor source: a woman between 25 and 40 years old who had been exposed to COVID-19. Both conserved end residues are part of each CDR3. Fields, in order: clone size, D gene, J gene, V gene, CDR3 protein, CDR3 DNA. D genes are given only for firm matches. Clone size is shown for a subset of rows, as once, few, many or a class of expanded clone.

>-|-|TRBJ2-7|TRBV11-2
CASSLDIGTYEQYF
TGTGCCAGCAGCTTAGATATCGGGACCTACGAGCAGTACTTC
>many|TRBD2|TRBJ2-3|TRBV9
CASSVVAGDYTDTQYF
TGTGCCAGCAGCGTAGTAGCGGGGGACTATACAGATACGCAGTATTTT
>-|-|TRBJ2-7|TRBV7-9
CASSVRGLGSYEQYF
TGTGCCAGCAGCGTAAGGGGTTTGGGCTCCTACGAGCAGTACTTC
>-|-|TRBJ1-6|TRBV9
CASSLSGEAYNSPLHF
TGTGCCAGCAGCCTTAGTGGGGAGGCCTATAATTCACCCCTCCACTTT
>-|TRBD1|TRBJ1-5|TRBV30
CAWSPGTGGSQPQHF
TGTGCCTGGAGTCCGGGGACAGGGGGCAGTCAGCCCCAGCATTTT
>-|-|TRBJ1-3|TRBV19
CASTRGRNTIYF
TGTGCCAGTACCCGGGGGAGAAACACCATATATTTT
>-|-|TRBJ1-3|TRBV30
CAWSVTTRNTIYF
TGTGCCTGGAGTGTAACGACTAGAAACACCATATATTTT
>-|-|TRBJ1-2|TRBV19
CASSIRQDVYGYTF
TGTGCCAGTAGTATTAGACAGGATGTGTATGGCTACACCTTC
>-|TRBD1|TRBJ1-2|TRBV9
CASTKGTDYGYTF
TGTGCCAGCACCAAAGGGACAGACTATGGCTACACCTTC
>-|TRBD2|TRBJ2-2|TRBV7-9
CASSLYGGRNTGELFF
TGTGCCAGCAGCTTATACGGCGGGAGGAACACCGGGGAGCTGTTTTTT
>-|-|TRBJ1-6|TRBV3-1/TRBV3-2
CASSQGGGESPLHF
TGTGCCAGCAGCCAAGGCGGCGGGGAGTCACCCCTCCACTTT
>once|TRBD1|TRBJ1-2|TRBV2
CASSVGQGARGYTF
TGTGCCAGCAGTGTAGGACAGGGGGCCCGTGGCTACACCTTC
>-|-|TRBJ2-1|TRBV5-8
CASSLVSSDNEQFF
TGTGCCAGCAGCTTGGTGTCCAGCGACAATGAGCAGTTCTTC
>-|TRBD1|TRBJ1-6|TRBV7-6
CASSSRDRDNSPLHF
TGTGCCAGCAGCAGCCGGGACAGGGATAATTCACCCCTCCACTTT
>once|-|TRBJ1-5|TRBV6-2/TRBV6-3
CASSYSPGQRSNQPQHF
TGTGCCAGCAGTTACTCTCCCGGACAGCGCAGCAATCAGCCCCAGCATTTT
>once|TRBD1|TRBJ2-2|TRBV19
CASSLEGQGAGELFF
TGTGCCAGTAGCTTGGAAGGTCAGGGGGCCGGGGAGCTGTTTTTT
>-|TRBD1|TRBJ1-6|TRBV30
CAWSGTGVNSPLHF
TGTGCCTGGAGTGGGACAGGGGTTAATTCACCCCTCCACTTT